The following is a T cell receptor (beta chain) sequence with its context. The source of the sample is a study of T-cell reconstitution after alpha-beta-depleted transplantation in children. This CDR3 has 15 residues. V lost 0 bases and J 8 bases, leaving 16 bases between the germline ends. The V gene's germline CDR1 is MDHEN and CDR2 SYDVKM. Unique molecular identifiers were used in preparing the TCRbeta library. TCRdb re-derived calls from the PCR reads in MiXCR, one entry per CDR3 protein. Here the sample spans around 800,000 distinct CDR3 sequences, under 20% being singletons. V usage is TRBV28 and J usage is TRBJ1-2, with D possibly TRBD1 on 5 matching bases. Material: PBMCs, mostly from graft donor cells, obtained 360 days after TCRalphabeta/CD19-depleted stem cell transplant. The origin of this receptor is a male patient between 10 and 17 years old who had a stem cell transplant for acute lymphoblastic leukemia, so the T cells may come from the graft donor. CDR3 DNA: TGTGCCAGCAGTTTATGGGCCACGGGACGGGGGGGCTACACCTTC. Translation: CASSLWATGRGGYTF.